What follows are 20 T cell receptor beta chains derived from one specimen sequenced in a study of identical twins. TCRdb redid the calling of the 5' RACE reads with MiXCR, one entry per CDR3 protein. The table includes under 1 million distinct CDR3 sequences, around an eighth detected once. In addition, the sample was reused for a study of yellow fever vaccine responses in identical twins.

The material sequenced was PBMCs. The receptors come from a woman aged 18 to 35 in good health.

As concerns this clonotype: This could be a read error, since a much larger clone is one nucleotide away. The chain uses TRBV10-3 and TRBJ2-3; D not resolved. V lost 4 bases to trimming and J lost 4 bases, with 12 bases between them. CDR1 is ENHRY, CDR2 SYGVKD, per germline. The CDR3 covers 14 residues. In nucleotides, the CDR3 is TGTGCCATCAGTGGCCCTGGCCCCGCAGATACGCAGTATTTT. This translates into CAISGPGPADTQYF.

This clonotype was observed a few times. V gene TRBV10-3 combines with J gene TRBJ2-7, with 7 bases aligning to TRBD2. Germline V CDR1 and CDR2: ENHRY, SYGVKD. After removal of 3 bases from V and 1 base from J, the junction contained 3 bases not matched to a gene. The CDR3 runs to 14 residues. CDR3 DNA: TGTGCCATCAGTGACGGGCGGGAGTCCTACGAGCAGTACTTC. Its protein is CAISDGRESYEQYF.

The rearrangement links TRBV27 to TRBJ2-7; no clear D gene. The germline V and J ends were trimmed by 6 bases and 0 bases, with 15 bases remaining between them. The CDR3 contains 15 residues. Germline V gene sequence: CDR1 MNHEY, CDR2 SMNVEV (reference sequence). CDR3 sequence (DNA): TGTGCCAGCAGGGGGAACAGAATTGGCTCCTACGAGCAGTACTTC. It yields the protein CASRGNRIGSYEQYF.

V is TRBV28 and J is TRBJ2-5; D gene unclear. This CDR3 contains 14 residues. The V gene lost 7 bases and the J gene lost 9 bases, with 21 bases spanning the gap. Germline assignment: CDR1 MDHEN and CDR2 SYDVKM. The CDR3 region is CASIRGDTLGPQYF. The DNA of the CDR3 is TGTGCCAGCATCCGCGGCGACACCCTCGGGCCCCAGTACTTC.

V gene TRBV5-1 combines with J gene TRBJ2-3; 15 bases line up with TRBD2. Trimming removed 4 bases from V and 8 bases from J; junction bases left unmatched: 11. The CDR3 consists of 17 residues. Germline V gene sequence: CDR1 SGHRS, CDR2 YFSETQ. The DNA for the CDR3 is TGCGCCAGCAGCGAAACCGGGACTAGCGGGGGGAGGGCTACGCAGTATTTT. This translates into CASSETGTSGGRATQYF.

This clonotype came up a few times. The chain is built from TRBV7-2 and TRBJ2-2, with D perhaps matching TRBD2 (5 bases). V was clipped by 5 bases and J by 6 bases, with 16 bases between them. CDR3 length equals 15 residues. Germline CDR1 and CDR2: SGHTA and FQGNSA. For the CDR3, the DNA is TGTGCCAGCAGCGCCGGACTCTACCGACCCGGGGAGCTGTTTTTT. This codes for CASSAGLYRPGELFF.

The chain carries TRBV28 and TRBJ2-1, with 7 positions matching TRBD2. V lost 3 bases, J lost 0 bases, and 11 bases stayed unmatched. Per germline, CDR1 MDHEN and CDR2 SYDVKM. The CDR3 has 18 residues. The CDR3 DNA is TGTGCCAGCAGTTTTGAACTCCGGGCTAGCGGCTCCTACAATGAGCAGTTCTTC. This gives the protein CASSFELRASGSYNEQFF. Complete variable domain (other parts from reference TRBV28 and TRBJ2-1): DVKVTQSSRYLVKRTGEKVFLECVQDMDHENMFWYRQDPGLGLRLIYFSYDVKMKEKGDIPEGYSVSREKKERFSLILESASTNQTSMYLCASSFELRASGSYNEQFFGPGTRLTVL.

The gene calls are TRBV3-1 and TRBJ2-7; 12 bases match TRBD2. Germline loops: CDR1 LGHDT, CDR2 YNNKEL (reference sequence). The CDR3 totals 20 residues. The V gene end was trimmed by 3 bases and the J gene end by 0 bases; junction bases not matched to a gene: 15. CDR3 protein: CASSQTLGLAGYYFSYEQYV. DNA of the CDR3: TGTGCCAGCAGCCAGACACTCGGACTAGCGGGGTACTACTTCTCCTACGAGCAGTACGTC.

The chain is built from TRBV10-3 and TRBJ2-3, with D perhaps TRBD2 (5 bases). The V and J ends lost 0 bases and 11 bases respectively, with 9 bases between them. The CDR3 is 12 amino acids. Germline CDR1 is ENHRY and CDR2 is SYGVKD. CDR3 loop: CAISESSGKQYF. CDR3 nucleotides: TGTGCCATCAGTGAGTCGTCGGGGAAGCAGTATTTT.

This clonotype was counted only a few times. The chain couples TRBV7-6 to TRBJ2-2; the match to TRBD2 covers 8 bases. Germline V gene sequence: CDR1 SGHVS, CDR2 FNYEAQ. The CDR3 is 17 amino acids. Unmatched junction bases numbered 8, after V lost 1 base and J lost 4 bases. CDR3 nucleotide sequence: TGTGCCAGCAGCTTAGAGTTTGCTAGCGGGCGCACCGGGGAGCTGTTTTTT. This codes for CASSLEFASGRTGELFF.

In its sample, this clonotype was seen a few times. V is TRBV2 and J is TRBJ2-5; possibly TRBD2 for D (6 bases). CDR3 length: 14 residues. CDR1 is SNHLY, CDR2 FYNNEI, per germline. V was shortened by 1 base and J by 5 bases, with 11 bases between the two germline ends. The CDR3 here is CASSEEEGLETQYF. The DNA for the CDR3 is TGTGCCAGCAGTGAAGAGGAGGGGTTGGAGACCCAGTACTTC. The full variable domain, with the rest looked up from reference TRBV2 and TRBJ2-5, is EPEVTQTPSHQVTQMGQEVILRCVPISNHLYFYWYRQILGQKVEFLVSFYNNEISEKSEIFDDQFSVERPDGSNFTLKIRSTKLEDSAMYFCASSEEEGLETQYFGPGTRLLVL.

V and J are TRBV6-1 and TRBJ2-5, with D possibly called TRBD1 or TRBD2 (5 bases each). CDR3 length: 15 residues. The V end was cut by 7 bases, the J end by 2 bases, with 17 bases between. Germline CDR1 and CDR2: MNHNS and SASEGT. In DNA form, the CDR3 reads TGTGCCAGCACCCCCCGAGGGGACCAACAAGAGACCCAGTACTTC. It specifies CASTPRGDQQETQYF.

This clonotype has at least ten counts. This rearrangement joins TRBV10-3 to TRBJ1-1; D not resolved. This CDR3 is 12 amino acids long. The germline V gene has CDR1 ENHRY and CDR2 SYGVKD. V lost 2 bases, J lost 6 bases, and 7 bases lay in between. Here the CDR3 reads CAISEGRAEAFF. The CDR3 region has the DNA TGTGCCATCAGTGAGGGGAGGGCTGAAGCTTTCTTT.

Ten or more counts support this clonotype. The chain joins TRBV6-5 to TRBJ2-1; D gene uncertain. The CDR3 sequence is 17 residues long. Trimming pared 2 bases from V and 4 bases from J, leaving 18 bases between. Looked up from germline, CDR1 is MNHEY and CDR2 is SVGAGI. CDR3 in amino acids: CASSYKVSATRYNEQFF. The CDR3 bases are TGTGCCAGCAGTTACAAGGTTTCGGCTACCCGGTACAATGAGCAGTTCTTC.

CDR3 sequence: CASSLPTPGYAEAFF. The CDR3 DNA follows: TGTGCCAGCAGTTTACCCACCCCAGGGTACGCTGAAGCTTTCTTT. The J gene is TRBJ1-1, the V gene TRBV28; D might be TRBD1 (5 bases). The V end lost 2 bases, the J end lost 6 bases, and 16 bases lay between the germline ends. The germline V gene encodes CDR1 MDHEN and CDR2 SYDVKM. The CDR3 length is 15 residues.

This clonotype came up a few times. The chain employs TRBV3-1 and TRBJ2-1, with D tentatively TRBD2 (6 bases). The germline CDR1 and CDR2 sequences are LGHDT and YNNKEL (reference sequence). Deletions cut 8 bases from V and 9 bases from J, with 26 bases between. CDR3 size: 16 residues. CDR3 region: CASGALVPAGPSEQFF. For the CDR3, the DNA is TGTGCCAGCGGCGCCTTGGTCCCCGCGGGACCCAGTGAGCAGTTCTTC.

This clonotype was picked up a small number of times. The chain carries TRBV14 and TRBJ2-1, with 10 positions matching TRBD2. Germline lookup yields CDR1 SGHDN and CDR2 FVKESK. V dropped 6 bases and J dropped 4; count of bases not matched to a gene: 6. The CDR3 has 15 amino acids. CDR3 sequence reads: CASSRMTSGYNEQFF. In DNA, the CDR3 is TGTGCCAGCAGTCGAATGACTAGCGGGTACAATGAGCAGTTCTTC.

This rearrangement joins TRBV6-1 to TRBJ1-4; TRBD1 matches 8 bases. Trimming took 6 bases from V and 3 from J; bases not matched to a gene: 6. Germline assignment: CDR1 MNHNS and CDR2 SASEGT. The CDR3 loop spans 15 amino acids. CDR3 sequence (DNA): TGTGCCAGCAGGCGGACAGGGCCGCCTAATGAAAAACTGTTTTTT. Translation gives CASRRTGPPNEKLFF.

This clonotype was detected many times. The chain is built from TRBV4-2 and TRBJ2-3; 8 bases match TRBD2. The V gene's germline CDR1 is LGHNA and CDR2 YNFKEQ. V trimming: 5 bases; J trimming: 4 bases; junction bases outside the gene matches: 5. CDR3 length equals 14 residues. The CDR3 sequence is CASSDGGGADTQYF. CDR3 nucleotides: TGTGCCAGCAGCGACGGGGGGGGTGCAGATACGCAGTATTTT.

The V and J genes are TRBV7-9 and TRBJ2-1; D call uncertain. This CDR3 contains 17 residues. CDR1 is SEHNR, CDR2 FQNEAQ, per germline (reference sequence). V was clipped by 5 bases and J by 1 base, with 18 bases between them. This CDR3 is CASSNNPLVASYNEQFF. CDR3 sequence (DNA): TGTGCCAGCAGCAACAATCCTCTAGTTGCGTCCTACAATGAGCAGTTCTTC.